This TCR beta chain was profiled in a study of patients and donors after allogeneic stem cell transplantation. This clonotype turned up a few times. Using its own MiXCR run on the RT-PCR reads, TCRdb lists one record per CDR3 protein. The sample holds roughly 940,000 distinct CDR3 sequences; more than 15% are singletons and the top ten take 5.5% to 6.5%. This CDR3 contains 15 residues. Germline lookup yields CDR1 SQVTM and CDR2 ANQGSEA. V shed 4 bases, J shed 2 bases, and the junction held 5 bases outside the gene matches. The sequenced sample consisted of blood, either unsorted or a sorted T cell fraction (not recorded which). The origin of this receptor is a human donor who was either an allogeneic HSCT recipient or a stem cell or donor lymphocyte infusion donor (not recorded which). It is not recorded whose cells these are; they may come from a transplant donor. The chain uses TRBV29-1 and TRBJ1-6; 7 bases match TRBD1. CDR3: CSVADREPYNSPLHF. The DNA of the CDR3 is TGCAGCGTTGCAGACAGGGAGCCCTATAATTCACCCCTCCACTTT.